This T cell receptor beta chain was sequenced for a study of identical twins. Healthy Caucasian individuals made up all the donors. From the 5' RACE reads, TCRdb called clonotypes with MiXCR, one entry per CDR3 protein. Found here are around 490,000 distinct CDR3 sequences, around 15% of them singletons; the top ten hold roughly 0.46%. The V gene lost 5 bases and the J gene lost 10 bases, with 12 bases spanning the gap. Per germline, CDR1 SEHNR and CDR2 FQNEAQ (reference sequence). The CDR3 contains 12 residues. Study-level results: For out-of-frame alpha sequences shared by twins, low generation probability was in excess. Memory repertoires lacked the insertion deficit that abundant cord blood beta clonotypes showed.

The table lists this clonotype with a few counts. Its cognate antigen is unknown. These data are also associated with another study on yellow fever vaccine responses in identical twins.

The rearrangement uses TRBV7-9 and TRBJ2-1; a weak D match, TRBD1 (5 bases). Material: CD4+ T cells sorted from blood. The source is a woman aged 18-29 years in good health. The CDR3: CASSPQGKEQFF. CDR3 bases: TGTGCCAGCAGCCCCCAGGGTAAGGAGCAGTTCTTC.